This T cell receptor (beta chain) was sequenced in a study of T cell responses to AZD1222 COVID-19 vaccine. Study-level points and caveats: Only a handful of people who got AZD1222 tested seropositive at baseline. Following two doses of AZD1222, Spike-specific TCR breadth and depth rose.

A remark on this clone: The target antigen is unknown.

Second-dose intervals near 4 or 12 weeks were combined. V was clipped by 0 bases and J by 6 bases; unmatched bases: 8. There are 15 residues in the CDR3. CDR1 SQVTM and CDR2 ANQGSEA come from the germline V gene. Using immunoSEQ multiplex PCR, the repertoire was profiled, and TCRdb retains in-frame clones only, with some absent. The sample holds roughly 150,000 clones; around nine tenths are singletons and the top ten take approximately 1.5%. Sequenced here: peripheral blood, sampled 28 days after the second AZD1222 dose. The rearrangement uses TRBV29-1 and TRBJ1-2; 9 positions agree with TRBD1. The receptor was isolated from an adult who received the AZD1222 COVID-19 vaccine. CDR3 amino acids: CSVEDWDRVSHGYTF. The DNA for the CDR3 is TGCAGCGTTGAAGATTGGGACAGGGTATCCCATGGCTACACCTTC.